This record covers a single T cell receptor beta chain. Its antigen has not been determined. Base qualities are missing; no much larger clone stands one base away. This sample is drawn from a study of a mutant IDH1 vaccine in newly diagnosed glioma (dated by TCRdb to the early 2020s). For the study in its entirety: Across visits V03 through V10, patients got a total of eight vaccinations, given in weeks 1, 3, 5, 7, 11, 15, 19 and 23. Prior to enrollment, patients had been given standard therapy consisting of radiotherapy alone, temozolomide alone, or radiochemotherapy with temozolomide, with the combination given to most patients. For exploratory analyses, longitudinal TCRB deep sequencing was carried out in some 25 treated patients wherever samples were available. Vaccination began 4-6 weeks after radiotherapy alone, or alongside temozolomide cycles in the chemotherapy-containing groups. Peripheral blood was drawn at six visits: V03 (baseline), V05, V07, V10, V12 and V13. Of the approximately 34 patients who were treated, about 60% were male and about 40% were female, and the mean age was around 40 years. General findings and caveats noted by the study authors: Selection of PBMC samples for TCRB deep sequencing was based on availability. According to the authors, sample limitations meant that analyses of patient blood samples could not be reproduced. Vaccine-induced immune responses across multiple MHC alleles were detected in 90% to 95% of patients. Changes in the top peripheral T cell clonotypes picked up by TCRB sequencing did not appear to be linked to pseudoprogression.

V was cut back by 0 bases and J by 2 bases, leaving a gap of 11 bases between them. From the cysteine up to the phenylalanine, the CDR3 has a length of 16 residues. CDR3 DNA only is kept here, 48 bases in frame from base 1. CDR1 and CDR2 were assigned from the germline V gene as MNHEY and SVGAGI. The time point label for this specimen denotes: week 5, during vaccination. Each vaccine dose, consisting of 300 ug of a 20-mer mutant IDH1 peptide in Montanide, was administered subcutaneously with topical imiquimod. Newly diagnosed WHO grade 3 or 4 IDH1-mutant astrocytomas showing loss of nuclear ATRX were present in the donors. The samples were drawn from NOA16, a multicentre, single-arm, open-label phase I trial in Germany that tested a mutant IDH1 peptide vaccine in humans for the first time. Genomic DNA for TCRB sequencing was isolated from EDTA blood with the DNeasy Blood and Tissue Kit. The library was prepared using the immunoSEQ multiplex PCR assay. Rearranged TCR beta chain sequences were amplified with the hsTCRB Kit following the manufacturer's protocol. TCRB libraries were sequenced on an Illumina MiSeq. Under the source paper's analysis protocol: The kit vendor's proprietary platform handled demultiplexing, trimming and gene mapping. Drawn from immuneACCESS, this table holds only the in-frame rearrangements with V and J called that TCRdb kept. Clones are partly lost; checked studies trace under half to an unresolved V gene and leave the rest unexplained. For V, J and clone size, that table is used; D and trimming come from the DNA. The sample table records over 55,000 clones; 70% to 90% of these occur just once. The ten largest make up around 4.4% of the sample.

Rearrangement joined TRBV6-5 to TRBJ1-3; no D gene is confidently identified. The source of this sequence is a woman in her forties with glioma. Material: PBMCs, obtained from a glioma patient whose treatment included an IDH1 peptide vaccine. The encoded CDR3 is CASSYSTGFAGNTIYF. The DNA reads as follows: TGTGCCAGCAGTTACTCGACGGGGTTCGCTGGAAACACCATATATTTT.